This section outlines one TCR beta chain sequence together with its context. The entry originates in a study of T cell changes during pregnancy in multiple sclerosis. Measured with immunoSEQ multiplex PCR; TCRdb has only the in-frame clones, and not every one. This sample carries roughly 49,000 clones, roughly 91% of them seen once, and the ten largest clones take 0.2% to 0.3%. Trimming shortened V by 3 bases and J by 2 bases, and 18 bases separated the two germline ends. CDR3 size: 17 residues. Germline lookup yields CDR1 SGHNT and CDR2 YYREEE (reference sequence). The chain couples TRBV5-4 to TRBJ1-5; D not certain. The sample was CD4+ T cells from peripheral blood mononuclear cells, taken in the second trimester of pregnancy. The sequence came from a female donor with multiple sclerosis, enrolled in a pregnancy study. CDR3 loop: CASSSGPFPRGNQPQHF. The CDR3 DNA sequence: TGTGCCAGCAGCTCCGGGCCCTTCCCGCGGGGCAATCAGCCCCAGCATTTT.